The 3 T cell receptor beta chains presented below share a single source sample, sequenced in a study of T cells in Graves' hyperthyroidism and ophthalmopathy. TCR beta CDR3 region amplification was performed from RNA transcripts. During a first-round RT-PCR of the TCR CDR3, the HTBI primer set was used. In TCRdb, the multiplex PCR reads were re-called with MiXCR into one record per CDR3 protein. The table has approximately 590,000 distinct CDR3 sequences, 15% to 17% seen once; the top ten hold 7.3%. Sequencing used blood. The origin of the receptors is a woman under 40 with Graves' hyperthyroidism.

This chain links TRBV27 with TRBJ2-1, with 11 bases fitting TRBD2. This CDR3 is built from 14 residues. Germline V CDR1 and CDR2: MNHEY, SMNVEV (reference sequence). V dropped 7 bases and J dropped 6; count of bases not matched to a gene: 5. CDR3 DNA sequence: TGTGCCAGCATCGATAGCGGGAGGGCCAATGAGCAGTTCTTC. Protein sequence: CASIDSGRANEQFF.

The V gene is TRBV20-1, the J gene TRBJ2-7; D uncertain. V was clipped by 1 base and J by 6 bases, with 19 bases between them. Germline V gene sequence: CDR1 DFQATT, CDR2 SNEGSKA (reference sequence). This CDR3 comprises 15 residues. CDR3 DNA: TGCAGTGCTAGAGGGTCTGATGCAGGCTTTGGCGAGCAGTACTTC. It is translated as CSARGSDAGFGEQYF.

In its sample, this clonotype was seen many times. The rearrangement joins TRBV7-2 to TRBJ1-1, with a possible D match to TRBD1 (5 bases). CDR1 and CDR2 (germline): SGHTA, FQGNSA. The CDR3 is 15 amino acids. V lost 5 bases and J 4 bases, leaving 17 bases between the germline ends. CDR3: CASSPWRGRATEAFF. CDR3 nucleotides: TGTGCCAGCAGCCCTTGGCGAGGCAGGGCCACTGAAGCTTTCTTT.